A selection of T cell receptor beta chains follows, all from one sample in a study of cytomegalovirus exposure and HLA in healthy donors. Data came from immunoSEQ multiplex PCR; TCRdb stores just in-frame clones and leaves some out. The table lists about 32,000 clones, approximately 82% of them singletons. Sequenced: PBMCs. The receptor source for this set is a young woman in good health and CMV-seronegative. Both conserved end residues are part of each CDR3. D genes are given only for firm matches. The size field is filled for only some rows; it gives once, few, many or a size class.

clone size	V gene	CDR3 length	D gene	J gene	CDR3 DNA	CDR3 protein
-	TRBV9	11	-	TRBJ1-2	TGTGCCAGCAGTGGAGGTCGTGGCTACACCTTC	CASSGGRGYTF
-	TRBV29-1	14	TRBD2	TRBJ2-1	TGCAGCGTTAGGCGGGAGAGAATGTACAATGAGCAGTTCTTC	CSVRRERMYNEQFF
-	TRBV5-4	15	TRBD2	TRBJ2-7	TGTGCCAGCAGGTTGCTGGGAGGGCCCTCCAACGAGCAGTACTTC	CASRLLGGPSNEQYF
-	TRBV11-2	15	-	TRBJ1-1	TGTGCCAGCAGCGAAGGTCAGGGGACGAACACTGAAGCTTTCTTT	CASSEGQGTNTEAFF
-	TRBV11-2	15	-	TRBJ1-3	TGTGCCAGCAGTCCCTACACAGGGTCGGGAAACACCATATATTTT	CASSPYTGSGNTIYF
-	TRBV15	12	-	TRBJ1-1	TGTGCCACCAGCAGACGCGACACTGAAGCTTTCTTT	CATSRRDTEAFF
-	TRBV7-9	15	-	TRBJ1-1	TGTGCCAGCAGCTTAGTGAGAGGCCTTGGAACTGAAGCTTTCTTT	CASSLVRGLGTEAFF
-	TRBV15	17	TRBD2	TRBJ2-7	TGTGCCACCAGCCGGCGACGATCGCCGGGACTAGCCGACGAGCAGTACTTC	CATSRRRSPGLADEQYF
-	TRBV15	13	TRBD1	TRBJ1-1	TGTGCCACCAGCACCAACAGGGGAACTGAAGCTTTCTTT	CATSTNRGTEAFF
-	TRBV7-2	15	-	TRBJ1-2	TGTGCCAGCAGCTTAGCGGTAGGGGGTAACTATGGCTACACCTTC	CASSLAVGGNYGYTF
-	TRBV15	13	-	TRBJ1-2	TGTGCCACCAGCAGAGATGGGAGGGGGGGCTACACCTTC	CATSRDGRGGYTF
once	TRBV5-6	13	TRBD1	TRBJ1-4	TGTGCCAGCAGCTTGGGCGACAGGGATGAACTGTTTTTT	CASSLGDRDELFF
-	TRBV6-1	15	-	TRBJ1-2	TGTGCCAGCAGTGAGGGCAGGGAGGGGAGCTATGGCTACACCTTC	CASSEGREGSYGYTF
-	TRBV5-1	15	TRBD2	TRBJ2-5	TGCGCCAGCAGCAGATGGACTAGCGGTCAAGAGACCCAGTACTTC	CASSRWTSGQETQYF
-	TRBV5-6	12	-	TRBJ2-3	TGTGCCAGCAGCTTGGGTTACCGGGCGCAGTATTTT	CASSLGYRAQYF
-	TRBV18	15	-	TRBJ2-7	TGTGCCAGCTCACCGGCTGGAGGGCTCGGTTCCGAGCAGTACTTC	CASSPAGGLGSEQYF
-	TRBV7-9	12	-	TRBJ1-3	TGTGCCAGCAGGGGGAGTGGAAACACCATATATTTT	CASRGSGNTIYF
-	TRBV6-1	14	-	TRBJ1-1	TGTGCCAGCAGTGAACTGGGCGAGATCACTGAAGCTTTCTTT	CASSELGEITEAFF
-	TRBV4-3	16	TRBD2	TRBJ2-2	TGCGCCAGCAGCCAAGGGGCGGGGGGACAATACGGGGAGCTGTTTTTT	CASSQGAGGQYGELFF
few	TRBV14	12	TRBD2	TRBJ2-1	TGTGCCAGCAGCCGACCGGGACTAGAGCAGTTCTTC	CASSRPGLEQFF
-	TRBV5-5	14	TRBD2	TRBJ2-5	TGTGCCAGCAGCCGGCGGGGGGCGGAAGAGACCCAGTACTTC	CASSRRGAEETQYF
few	TRBV5-1	14	-	TRBJ1-6	TGCGCCAGCAGCTTGGAAAAAGCTAATTCACCCCTCCACTTT	CASSLEKANSPLHF
once	TRBV9	19	TRBD1	TRBJ2-2	TGTGCCAGCAGCGTAGATCTAAGCGTTAGGGGACAGGGGGCCGGGGAGCTGTTTTTT	CASSVDLSVRGQGAGELFF
-	TRBV13	13	-	TRBJ2-3	TGTGCCAGTAGACAGGAACCCTCGGATACGCAGTATTTT	CASRQEPSDTQYF
-	TRBV5-8	15	-	TRBJ1-5	TGTGCCAGCAGCTGGGGCAGGGTGTGGAATCAGCCCCAGCATTTT	CASSWGRVWNQPQHF
-	TRBV18	15	-	TRBJ2-1	TGTGCCAGCTCACCGGGTCGGGGACAAAACAATGAGCAGTTCTTC	CASSPGRGQNNEQFF
-	TRBV25-1	12	-	TRBJ2-7	TGTGCCAGCAGGGGGCTTTCCTACGAGCAGTACTTC	CASRGLSYEQYF
-	TRBV18	12	TRBD2	TRBJ2-5	TGTGCCAGCTCACCAGAGGAGGGAGGGCAGTACTTC	CASSPEEGGQYF
once	TRBV18	12	-	TRBJ1-2	TGTGCCAGCTCACCAGAGGCAAGAGGCTACCCCTTC	CASSPEARGYPF
-	TRBV18	17	TRBD1	TRBJ1-5	TGTGCCAGCTCACCTACGGACAGGGGGCTTACCAATCAGCCCCAGCATTTT	CASSPTDRGLTNQPQHF
-	TRBV27	15	TRBD2	TRBJ2-2	TGTGCCAGCAGGACCCAACTAGCGATTACCGGGGAGCTGTTTTTT	CASRTQLAITGELFF
-	TRBV9	13	-	TRBJ1-3	TGTGCCAGCAGCGTATTCACTGGAAACACCATATATTTT	CASSVFTGNTIYF
-	TRBV4-3	15	-	TRBJ2-1	TGCGCCAGCAGCCAAGAGAGCATTTCCTACAATGAGCAGTTCTTC	CASSQESISYNEQFF
-	TRBV5-1	14	TRBD2	TRBJ2-3	TGCGCCAGCAGCGTCGGGGGGGCCCTAGATACGCAGTATTTT	CASSVGGALDTQYF
-	TRBV7-9	16	TRBD1	TRBJ1-1	TGTGCCAGCAGCTTAGATCCGGGACAGGGCTCCACTGAAGCTTTCTTT	CASSLDPGQGSTEAFF
-	TRBV19	15	TRBD1	TRBJ2-3	TGTGCCAGTACCGGAGGACAGGGCCGCACAGATACGCAGTATTTT	CASTGGQGRTDTQYF
-	TRBV7-6	15	TRBD2	TRBJ2-5	TGTGCCAGCAGCTTACTGGGACTAGCGGGGGAGACCCAGTACTTC	CASSLLGLAGETQYF
-	TRBV7-9	12	-	TRBJ1-1	TGTGCCAGCAGCCCTAGTCAGCCTGGGGCTTTCTTT	CASSPSQPGAFF
-	TRBV5-4	15	TRBD2	TRBJ2-3	TGTGCCAGCAGCCTGATCGGGGGGGGGCAAGATACGCAGTATTTT	CASSLIGGGQDTQYF
-	TRBV5-4	17	-	TRBJ2-1	TGTGCCAGCAGCTTGGCAGGTCCGCGGGTGGGATACAATGAGCAGTTCTTC	CASSLAGPRVGYNEQFF
-	TRBV11-2	12	TRBD1	TRBJ1-2	TGTGCCAGCAGCGCTACAGGGGGTGGCTACACCTTC	CASSATGGGYTF
-	TRBV28	13	-	TRBJ2-7	TGTGCCAGGTTGGTAGGGAGATCTTACGAGCAGTACTTC	CARLVGRSYEQYF
-	TRBV28	14	TRBD2	TRBJ2-3	TGTGCCAGCAGCTCAGGGACTACCACAGATACGCAGTATTTT	CASSSGTTTDTQYF
few	TRBV2	10	-	TRBJ2-7	TGTGCCAGCAGCTACTACGAGCAGTACTTC	CASSYYEQYF
-	TRBV25-1	15	TRBD2	TRBJ2-5	TGTGCCAGCAGTGGGACTAGCGGGACCCAAGAGACCCAGTACTTC	CASSGTSGTQETQYF
-	TRBV4-3	15	TRBD1	TRBJ2-7	TGCGCCAGCAGCCTTGACCCAGGGGGCCTCTACGAGCAGTACTTC	CASSLDPGGLYEQYF
-	TRBV7-2	14	-	TRBJ1-1	TGTGCCAGCAGCTTCGCGGTCGGGGGGACTGAAGCTTTCTTT	CASSFAVGGTEAFF
-	TRBV28	14	-	TRBJ1-2	TGTGCCAGCAGTTTCGTACAGACTAACTATGGCTACACCTTC	CASSFVQTNYGYTF
-	TRBV5-6	13	-	TRBJ1-1	TGTGCCAGCAGGGTGGGAGGGGACACTGAAGCTTTCTTT	CASRVGGDTEAFF
-	TRBV25-1	16	-	TRBJ2-3	TGTGCCAGCAGTGAATCCCGCGAGGCCAGCACAGATACGCAGTATTTT	CASSESREASTDTQYF
-	TRBV11-3	15	-	TRBJ2-6	TGTGCCAGCAGCGACCAGGGGCTTGGGGCCAACGTCCTGACTTTC	CASSDQGLGANVLTF
-	TRBV30	15	-	TRBJ2-3	TGTGCCTGGAGGGGAGGGGGGGGTAGCACAGATACGCAGTATTTT	CAWRGGGGSTDTQYF
-	TRBV7-9	14	-	TRBJ2-5	TGTGCCAGCAGCCAAAAAAGAGGAGCGGGGACCCAGTACTTC	CASSQKRGAGTQYF
-	TRBV29-1	16	-	TRBJ2-5	TGCAGCGTTGCAAATGGGGGCCAAAAGGCCGGGGAGACCCAGTACTTC	CSVANGGQKAGETQYF
-	TRBV7-9	15	TRBD1	TRBJ2-3	TGTGCCAGCAGCCCGTGGGACAGGGAGACAGATACGCAGTATTTT	CASSPWDRETDTQYF